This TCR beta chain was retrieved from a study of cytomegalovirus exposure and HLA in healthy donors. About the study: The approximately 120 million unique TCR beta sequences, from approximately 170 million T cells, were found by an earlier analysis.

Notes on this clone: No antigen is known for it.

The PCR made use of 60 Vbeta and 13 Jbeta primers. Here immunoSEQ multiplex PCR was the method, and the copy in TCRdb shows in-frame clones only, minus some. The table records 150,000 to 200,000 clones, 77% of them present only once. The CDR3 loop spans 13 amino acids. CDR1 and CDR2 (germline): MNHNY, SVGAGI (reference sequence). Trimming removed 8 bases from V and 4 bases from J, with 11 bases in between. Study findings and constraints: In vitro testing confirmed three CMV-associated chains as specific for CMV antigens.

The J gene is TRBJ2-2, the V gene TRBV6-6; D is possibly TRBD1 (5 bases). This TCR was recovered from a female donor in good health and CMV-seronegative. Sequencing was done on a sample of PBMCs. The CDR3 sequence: CASSKQVTGELFF. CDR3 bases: TGTGCCAGCTCGAAACAGGTCACCGGGGAGCTGTTTTTT.